Here is one T cell receptor beta chain with its context. This record comes from a study of blood T cell repertoires in COVID-19. Study-level information: Acute and convalescent COVID-19 specimens originated in the United States, Italy and Spain. PBMCs, B-cell-depleted T cells, or T cells were the source of the cDNA or gDNA that made up the material.

Libraries were prepared by immunoSEQ multiplex PCR; TCRdb keeps only in-frame clonotypes and omits some of them. The table shows fewer than 350,000 clones, with 85% to 90% occurring only once. V lost 1 base and J 5 bases, leaving 5 bases between the germline ends. The CDR3 has 12 amino acids. CDR1 is SNHLY and CDR2 is FYNNEI in the germline V gene. The sequencing input was peripheral blood. The chain couples TRBV2 to TRBJ2-5; D possibly corresponds to TRBD1 (5 bases). This sequence originates from a woman between 25 and 40 years old with COVID-19, enrolled during active disease. The CDR3 DNA sequence: TGTGCCAGCAGTGAAGAGGGGGAGACCCAGTACTTC. Its protein product is CASSEEGETQYF.